This passage covers 23 T cell receptor beta chains from one sample sequenced in a study of Graves' ophthalmopathy and Graves' hyperthyroidism. Beta-chain TCR CDR3 regions were amplified from RNA transcripts. A first-round RT-PCR used HTBI primers, followed by a second-round multiplex PCR. One entry per CDR3 protein, called by TCRdb with MiXCR from the multiplex PCR reads. Of under 200,000 distinct CDR3 sequences detected, 37% appear once; the ten largest clones hold around 5.8%. Sequencing was carried out using peripheral blood. Source of these receptors: a woman between 40 and 50 years old with Graves' ophthalmopathy.

This clonotype occurred a few times. V is TRBV6-5 and J is TRBJ1-1, with D possibly matching TRBD1 (5 bases). There are 13 residues in the CDR3. Germline CDR1 reads MNHEY; CDR2 reads SVGAGI. The germline V and J ends were trimmed by 4 bases and 5 bases, with 11 bases remaining between them. The CDR3 spells CASSWGGRTEAFF. CDR3 DNA sequence: TGTGCCAGCAGTTGGGGCGGGCGGACTGAAGCTTTCTTT.

This clonotype was seen only a few times. The CDR3 protein is CASSPRTGGVGNTIYF. CDR3 DNA: TGTGCCAGCAGTCCCCGGACAGGGGGCGTAGGAAACACCATATATTTT. V and J are TRBV6-5 and TRBJ1-3, with 11 bases aligning to TRBD1. Losses at the gene ends were 5 bases for V and 4 bases for J; bases not matched to a gene: 7. Germline CDR1 is MNHEY and CDR2 is SVGAGI. This CDR3 spans 16 amino acids.

The chain carries TRBV6-2 or TRBV6-3 and TRBJ2-2; D not certain. Germline-derived CDR1 and CDR2 are MNHEY and SVGEGT. CDR3 length: 13 amino acids. Trimming pared 0 bases from V and 6 bases from J, leaving 5 bases between. The CDR3 reads CASSYSSPGELFF. CDR3 coding DNA: TGTGCCAGCAGTTACTCGAGCCCCGGGGAGCTGTTTTTT.

The chain employs TRBV24-1 and TRBJ1-2, with 9 bases fitting TRBD1. Trimming at V came to 5 bases and at J to 4 bases, leaving 7 bases not matched to a gene. Germline loops: CDR1 KGHDR, CDR2 SFDVKD. The CDR3 has 15 residues. CDR3 DNA: TGTGCCACCAGTGCTCTTGACAGGGGGGTCTATGGCTACACCTTC. Translating it yields CATSALDRGVYGYTF.

This clonotype was recorded at least ten times. The gene calls are TRBV15 and TRBJ1-2, with a possible D match to TRBD1 (6 bases). CDR1 and CDR2 (germline): LNHNV, YYDKDF (reference sequence). Trimming shortened V by 0 bases and J by 7 bases, and 15 bases separated the two germline ends. The CDR3 is 15 amino acids. The CDR3 DNA reads as TGTGCCACCAGCAGAGAGTCAGGGGCTGGGTTTGGCTACACCTTC. Its translation is CATSRESGAGFGYTF.

By share of the sample, this clonotype is large. This chain connects TRBV28 to TRBJ1-2; possibly TRBD1 for D (6 bases). Per germline, CDR1 MDHEN and CDR2 SYDVKM. This CDR3 spans 15 amino acids. V lost 9 bases, J lost 7 bases, and 24 bases lay in between. CDR3 nucleotide sequence: TGTGCCAGTCTTGAGACTGTGGGGGGGCTGTCTGGCTACACCTTC. It is translated as CASLETVGGLSGYTF.

The chain couples TRBV19 to TRBJ2-7, with a weak D call TRBD1 (5 bases). CDR1 and CDR2 from the germline V gene are LNHDA and SQIVND (reference sequence). CDR3 length: 14 residues. V was shortened by 6 bases and J by 0 bases, with 12 bases between the two germline ends. The CDR3 DNA follows: TGTGCCAGTAGGGACACCTGGAGCTCCTACGAGCAGTACTTC. Its protein product is CASRDTWSSYEQYF.

This clonotype was seen many times. The V and J genes are TRBV4-3 and TRBJ2-2; D remains unclear. Between the trimmed V and J ends, which lost 0 bases and 5 bases, there was a span of 10 bases. CDR1 and CDR2 from the germline V gene are LGHNA and YSLEER. There are 15 residues in the CDR3. In nucleotides, the CDR3 is TGCGCCAGCAGCCAAGAGGCTTGGCAGACCGGGGAGCTGTTTTTT. Translation gives CASSQEAWQTGELFF.

The genes are TRBV7-8 and TRBJ2-7; D perhaps matches TRBD1 (5 bases). The V gene's germline CDR1 is SGHVS and CDR2 FQNEAQ. With 3 bases removed from V and 0 bases from J, the gap between germline ends came to 6 bases. The CDR3 contains 13 residues. The CDR3 DNA is TGTGCCAGCAGCTTTCAGGGCTCCTACGAGCAGTACTTC. It is translated as CASSFQGSYEQYF.

The chain links TRBV6-1 to TRBJ2-7; possible D gene TRBD1, 5 bases. CDR1 MNHNS and CDR2 SASEGT come from the germline V gene. The CDR3 extends over 14 amino acids. V lost 6 bases, J lost 3 bases, and 15 bases lay in between. CDR3 coding DNA: TGTGCCAGCAGAAGACAGAGCTTGGGCTACGAGCAGTACTTC. Translation: CASRRQSLGYEQYF.

This clonotype was recorded many times. The chain carries TRBV4-2 and TRBJ1-2, with 7 bases lining up with TRBD1. The CDR3 loop spans 19 amino acids. Germline lookup yields CDR1 LGHNA and CDR2 YNFKEQ. V dropped 4 bases and J dropped 4; count of bases not matched to a gene: 21. The CDR3 protein is CASSPGAWIGVGQSYGYTF. DNA of the CDR3: TGTGCCAGCAGCCCGGGGGCTTGGATTGGGGTGGGACAGTCCTATGGCTACACCTTC.

This clonotype was counted between two and nine times. The chain is built from TRBV11-2 and TRBJ1-1; D gene ambiguous. The CDR3 contains 16 residues. The V gene's germline CDR1 is SGHAT and CDR2 FQNNGV. V shed 1 base and J shed 0 bases, with 12 bases lying between them. The CDR3 DNA follows: TGTGCCAGCAGCTTAGTTGTAGGCGGCCTGAACACTGAAGCTTTCTTT. Protein: CASSLVVGGLNTEAFF.

This clonotype has ten or more counts. As DNA, the CDR3 is TGTGCCAGCAGCCCTCCGGTGGGGTCTGGCAATCAGCCCCAGCATTTT. It yields the protein CASSPPVGSGNQPQHF. V usage is TRBV7-2 and J usage is TRBJ1-5; D unclear. V was trimmed by 5 bases and J by 2 bases, leaving 16 bases between them. CDR3 length: 16 amino acids. Germline CDR1 is SGHTA and CDR2 is FQGNSA.

The chain uses TRBV28 and TRBJ1-5, with no clear D. V was clipped by 5 bases and J by 4 bases, with 18 bases between them. CDR3 size: 16 residues. Germline CDR1 reads MDHEN; CDR2 reads SYDVKM. The CDR3, as DNA: TGTGCCAGCAGTCAGCATCCTAGCGGGGTTAATCAGCCCCAGCATTTT. Translating it yields CASSQHPSGVNQPQHF. Supplemented by reference TRBV28 and TRBJ1-5, the full variable domain reads DVKVTQSSRYLVKRTGEKVFLECVQDMDHENMFWYRQDPGLGLRLIYFSYDVKMKEKGDIPEGYSVSREKKERFSLILESASTNQTSMYLCASSQHPSGVNQPQHFGDGTRLSIL.

There are a few counts of this clonotype. The chain joins TRBV11-3 to TRBJ2-7; weak D call: TRBD2 (6 bases). Germline CDR1 is SGHNT and CDR2 is YENEEA. V lost 0 bases and J 4 bases, leaving 13 bases between the germline ends. CDR3 size: 15 residues. DNA for the CDR3: TGTGCCAGCAGCTTAGATCCGGCTAGCGATTACGAGCAGTACTTC. Translated: CASSLDPASDYEQYF.

The V and J genes are TRBV28 and TRBJ1-2; no clear D gene. V was cut by 10 bases and J by 7 bases, with 19 bases left in between. This CDR3 has 13 amino acids. From germline, CDR1 is MDHEN and CDR2 SYDVKM. The CDR3 coding sequence is TGTGCCACCAGCACATCAGGCCCGTTTGGCTACACCTTC. Amino acids: CATSTSGPFGYTF.

This clonotype was counted ten times or more. The rearrangement links TRBV6-5 to TRBJ1-2; maybe TRBD1 (6 bases). V lost 7 bases, J lost 4 bases, and 22 bases lay in between. Germline-derived CDR1 and CDR2 are MNHEY and SVGAGI. The CDR3 contains 16 residues. Written as DNA, the CDR3 is TGTGCCAGCACCTTCAACGCGGGGGGCGACCCCTATGGCTACACCTTC. It translates to CASTFNAGGDPYGYTF.

This clonotype was detected many times. The rearrangement links TRBV25-1 to TRBJ2-7; 14 bases fit TRBD2. V lost 3 bases and J lost 3; bases outside the gene matches: 10. Germline V gene data show CDR1 as MGHDK and CDR2 as SYGVNS. The CDR3 covers 18 residues. CDR3 protein: CASSDLETSGRAFYEQYF. The CDR3 nucleotides are TGTGCCAGCAGTGACCTCGAGACTAGCGGGAGGGCCTTCTACGAGCAGTACTTC.

The CDR3 reads CASKQGSAYEQYF. In nucleotides, the CDR3 is TGTGCCAGCAAGCAAGGTAGTGCCTACGAGCAGTACTTC. The chain employs TRBV28 and TRBJ2-7; D gene ambiguous. Per germline, CDR1 MDHEN and CDR2 SYDVKM. Deletions cut 7 bases from V and 2 bases from J, with 12 bases between. The CDR3 loop spans 13 amino acids.

This clonotype occurred many times. This sequence joins TRBV19 and TRBJ1-2; D gene unclear. The germline CDR1 and CDR2 sequences are LNHDA and SQIVND (reference sequence). V gave up 3 bases and J gave up 0 bases, with 17 bases separating them. This CDR3 spans 17 amino acids. Here the CDR3 DNA reads TGTGCCAGTAGTATGTCCAGCCGTTTGAAAACTAACTATGGCTACACCTTC. The encoded protein is CASSMSSRLKTNYGYTF.

Many counts were recorded for this clonotype. The V gene is TRBV12-3 or TRBV12-4, the J gene TRBJ1-2; the D is unclear. V was pared by 5 bases and J by 6 bases, with 16 bases between. The CDR3 spans 14 residues. The CDR3 nucleotides are TGTGCCAGCAGTCCCCCGGTCCGACGTGATGGCTACACCTTC. Translated: CASSPPVRRDGYTF.

This clonotype was counted ten times or more. This chain links TRBV2 with TRBJ1-1, with TRBD1 matching over 11 bases. The CDR3 is made up of 16 amino acids. After removal of 6 bases from V and 0 bases from J, the junction contained 6 bases not matched to a gene. CDR1 and CDR2 from the germline V gene are SNHLY and FYNNEI. The CDR3 reads CASSEDRGRMNTEAFF. The CDR3 DNA is TGTGCCAGCAGCGAGGACAGGGGGCGGATGAACACTGAAGCTTTCTTT. Variable domain in full (rest from reference TRBV2 and TRBJ1-1): EPEVTQTPSHQVTQMGQEVILRCVPISNHLYFYWYRQILGQKVEFLVSFYNNEISEKSEIFDDQFSVERPDGSNFTLKIRSTKLEDSAMYFCASSEDRGRMNTEAFFGQGTRLTVV.

This clonotype was seen more than once but under ten times. J is TRBJ2-5 and V is TRBV12-3 or TRBV12-4; maybe TRBD2 (6 bases). V was clipped by 11 bases and J by 5 bases, with 21 bases between them. This CDR3 region has 14 residues. CDR3 nucleotides: TGTGCCGTCGGGCGGGGCACAGATCGGGAGACCCAGTACTTC. Protein sequence: CAVGRGTDRETQYF.